This TCR beta chain was identified in a study of blood T cell repertoires in COVID-19. On the study more broadly: The cDNA or gDNA used as material had been derived from T cells, B-cell-depleted T cells, or PBMCs.

Trimming removed 7 bases from V and 2 bases from J, with 14 bases in between. The CDR3 extends over 13 amino acids. Germline V gene lookup returns CDR1 GTSNPN and CDR2 SVGIG (reference sequence). Original processing notes: Reference gene primer amplification gave estimated nucleated cell counts. Libraries were prepared by immunoSEQ multiplex PCR; TCRdb keeps only in-frame clonotypes and omits some of them. For V, J and clone size, that table is used; D and trimming come from the DNA. The table has roughly 99,000 clones, about nine tenths seen once. Sequencing used peripheral blood. The rearrangement joins TRBV30 to TRBJ2-5, with D possibly matching TRBD1 (6 bases). The receptor was derived from a man aged 45-65 years with active or convalescent COVID-19. The CDR3 spells CAFQTGSQETQYF. DNA for the CDR3: TGTGCCTTCCAGACAGGTAGTCAAGAGACCCAGTACTTC.